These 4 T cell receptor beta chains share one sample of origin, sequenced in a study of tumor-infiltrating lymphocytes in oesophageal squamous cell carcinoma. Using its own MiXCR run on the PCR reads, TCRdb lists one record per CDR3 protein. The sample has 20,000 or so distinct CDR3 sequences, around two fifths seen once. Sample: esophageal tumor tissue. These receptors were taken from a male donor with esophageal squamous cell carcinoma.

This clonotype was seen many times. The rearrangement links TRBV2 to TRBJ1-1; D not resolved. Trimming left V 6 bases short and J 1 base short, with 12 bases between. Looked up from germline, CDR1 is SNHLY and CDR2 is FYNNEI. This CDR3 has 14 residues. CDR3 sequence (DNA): TGTGCCAGCAGCCCCACTGGACCGAACACTGAAGCTTTCTTT. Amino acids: CASSPTGPNTEAFF.

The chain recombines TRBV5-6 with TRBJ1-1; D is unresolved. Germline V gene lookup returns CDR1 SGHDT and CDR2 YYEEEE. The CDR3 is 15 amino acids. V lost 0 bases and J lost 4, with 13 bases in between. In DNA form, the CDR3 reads TGTGCCAGCAGCTTGGAGCGGGGATGGAGCACTGAAGCTTTCTTT. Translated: CASSLERGWSTEAFF.

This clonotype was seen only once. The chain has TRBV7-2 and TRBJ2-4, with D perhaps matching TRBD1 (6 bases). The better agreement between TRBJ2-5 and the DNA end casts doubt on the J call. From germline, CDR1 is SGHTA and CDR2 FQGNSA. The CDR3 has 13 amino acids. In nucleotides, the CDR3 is TGTGCCAGCAGCACAGGGAAGGCAGAGACCCAGTACTTC. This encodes CASSTGKAETQYF.

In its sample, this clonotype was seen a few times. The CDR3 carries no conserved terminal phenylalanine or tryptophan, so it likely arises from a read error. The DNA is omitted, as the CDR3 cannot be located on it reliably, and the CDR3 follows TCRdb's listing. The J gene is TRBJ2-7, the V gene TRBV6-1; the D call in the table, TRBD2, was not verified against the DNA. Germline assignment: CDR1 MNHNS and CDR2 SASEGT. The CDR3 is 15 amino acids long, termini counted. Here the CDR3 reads CASSGGADNEQFFGS.